The 13 T cell receptor beta chains below were found in one sample sequenced in a study of blood T cell repertoires in COVID-19. Profiling relied on immunoSEQ multiplex PCR, and the TCRdb table lists in-frame clones only, not all of them. The table has nearly 200,000 clones, approximately 80% seen once; the top ten hold approximately 0.99%. What was sequenced was peripheral blood. These receptors were collected from a man aged 60 to 69 with COVID-19, enrolled during active disease.

This chain uses TRBV3-1 (or the pseudogene TRBV3-2) with TRBJ1-1, with TRBD1 matching 10 bases. The CDR3 length is 15 residues. J was trimmed by 6 bases and V by 4 bases; bases with no gene match: 8. CDR1 LGHDT and CDR2 YNNKEL come from the germline V gene (reference sequence). The CDR3 here is CASSLFGTGVPEAFF. DNA of the CDR3: TGTGCCAGCAGCCTTTTCGGGACAGGGGTACCTGAAGCTTTCTTT.

This clone was picked up a small number of times. The chain links TRBV19 to TRBJ1-1; D is undetermined. Trimming cost V 0 bases and J 7 bases, with 9 bases left between them. Germline CDR1 and CDR2: LNHDA and SQIVND (reference sequence). This CDR3 spans 13 amino acids. CDR3 in DNA: TGTGCCAGTAGTATAGATAGAAAAAGTGAAGCTTTCTTT. It translates to CASSIDRKSEAFF. Full variable domain (outside the CDR3, taken from reference TRBV19 and TRBJ1-1): DGGITQSPKYLFRKEGQNVTLSCEQNLNHDAMYWYRQDPGQGLRLIYYSQIVNDFQKGDIAEGYSVSREKKESFPLTVTSAQKNPTAFYLCASSIDRKSEAFFGQGTRLTVV.

The chain couples TRBV3-1 (or the pseudogene TRBV3-2) to TRBJ2-1, with 8 bases matching TRBD2. The CDR3 consists of 15 residues. With 5 bases clipped from V and 4 bases from J, the junction kept 7 bases outside the gene matches. Germline V gives CDR1 LGHDT, CDR2 YNNKEL (reference sequence). The CDR3 DNA follows: TGTGCCAGCAGCTCCCTAGCGGGTTTATACAATGAGCAGTTCTTC. It encodes CASSSLAGLYNEQFF.

The rearrangement joins TRBV15 to TRBJ1-6, with no clear D. The V end was cut by 1 base, the J end by 9 bases, with 22 bases between. The germline V gene has CDR1 LNHNV and CDR2 YYDKDF (reference sequence). The CDR3 totals 18 residues. CDR3 coding DNA: TGTGCCACCAGCAGAGTATTGGGGAAGAGGGCCCTAGGTTCACCCCTCCACTTT. Translation gives CATSRVLGKRALGSPLHF.

The chain couples TRBV28 to TRBJ1-6; D call uncertain. The V end lost 5 bases, the J end lost 0 bases, and 11 bases lay between the germline ends. In germline, CDR1 is MDHEN, CDR2 SYDVKM. CDR3 length: 16 amino acids. This CDR3 reads CASSPRGSSYNSPLHF. The CDR3 DNA sequence: TGTGCCAGCAGTCCGCGGGGTAGCTCCTATAATTCACCCCTCCACTTT.

This clone was counted only a few times. This chain uses TRBV7-9 with TRBJ2-1; the match to TRBD2 covers 7 bases. The CDR3 sequence is 13 residues long. Trimming at V came to 5 bases and at J to 9 bases, leaving 7 bases not matched to a gene. Germline CDR1 is SEHNR and CDR2 is FQNEAQ (reference sequence). The chain's CDR3 is CASSSGKIPEQFF. Here the CDR3 DNA reads TGTGCCAGCAGCAGCGGGAAGATACCTGAGCAGTTCTTC.

CDR3 sequence: CASTVIGGNTGELFF. CDR3 bases: TGTGCCAGCACCGTCATAGGGGGGAACACCGGGGAGCTGTTTTTT. V usage is TRBV5-6 and J usage is TRBJ2-2; perhaps TRBD1 as D (6 bases). Trimming cost V 6 bases and J 1 base, with 13 bases left between them. The CDR3 contains 15 residues. The germline V gene encodes CDR1 SGHDT and CDR2 YYEEEE.

The V call is TRBV6-1, the J call TRBJ1-1; no clear D gene. Germline CDR1 and CDR2: MNHNS and SASEGT. This CDR3 is built from 15 residues. The V end was cut by 0 bases, the J end by 4 bases, with 12 bases between. DNA of the CDR3: TGTGCCAGCAGTGAAGCGAAGGGAGGAACCACTGAAGCTTTCTTT. Its protein product is CASSEAKGGTTEAFF.

This chain connects TRBV9 to TRBJ1-3, with D possibly being TRBD1 (5 bases). This CDR3 is built from 14 residues. Germline-derived CDR1 and CDR2 are SGDLS and YYNGEE. Trimming removed 4 bases at V and 4 bases at J, with 12 bases between. In nucleotides, the CDR3 is TGTGCCAGCAGCCTCCAGGGTAGCGGAAACACCATATATTTT. Translating gives CASSLQGSGNTIYF.

This clone is a singleton in its sample. The J gene is TRBJ1-4, the V gene TRBV19; D possibly corresponds to TRBD1 (6 bases). Germline V lookup: CDR1 LNHDA, CDR2 SQIVND (reference sequence). Trimming removed 4 bases at V and 3 bases at J, with 9 bases between. The CDR3 runs to 14 residues. The CDR3 region is CASSRTVSNEKLFF. In DNA form, the CDR3 reads TGTGCCAGTAGTAGGACAGTGTCTAATGAAAAACTGTTTTTT.

V and J are TRBV9 and TRBJ2-3; the match to TRBD2 covers 11 bases. The CDR3 is made up of 16 amino acids. V lost 4 bases, J lost 7 bases, and 11 bases stayed unmatched. CDR1 and CDR2 (germline): SGDLS, YYNGEE. Here the CDR3 reads CASSPPLAGDAYTQYF. The CDR3 DNA follows: TGTGCCAGCAGCCCCCCACTAGCGGGAGATGCTTATACGCAGTATTTT.

In DNA, the CDR3 is TGTGCCAGCAGTTTCCTCCTAGCGGGAGCCTACAATGAGCAGTTCTTC. This sequence encodes CASSFLLAGAYNEQFF. The chain combines TRBV27 with TRBJ2-1; TRBD2 matches at 10 bases. The germline V gene encodes CDR1 MNHEY and CDR2 SMNVEV (reference sequence). The CDR3 covers 16 residues. The junction had 4 bases not matched to a gene; V was cut back by 3 bases and J by 2 bases.

This clone has a handful of counts. The chain has TRBV27 and TRBJ1-5, with D perhaps TRBD1 (6 bases). CDR1 and CDR2 from the germline V gene are MNHEY and SMNVEV (reference sequence). This CDR3 region has 15 residues. V shed 6 bases and J shed 1 base, with 13 bases lying between them. The CDR3 bases are TGTGCCAGCAGACAGGGATCGGGCAGCAATCAGCCCCAGCATTTT. It yields the protein CASRQGSGSNQPQHF.